The 18 T cell receptor beta chains listed next were all sequenced from one sample in a study of T-cell reconstitution after alpha-beta-depleted transplantation in children. Preparing the TCRbeta library involved the use of unique molecular identifiers. TCRdb analysed the PCR reads with MiXCR anew, one entry per CDR3 protein. The data show approximately 980,000 distinct CDR3 sequences, roughly 29% seen once. This specimen consisted of PBMCs, mostly from graft donor cells, obtained 360 days after TCRalphabeta/CD19-depleted stem cell transplant. These receptors all come from a boy under two years old who had a stem cell transplant for SCID, so the T cells may come from the graft donor.

This clonotype was seen a few times. J is TRBJ1-5 and V is TRBV12-3 or TRBV12-4, with TRBD1 matching over 7 bases. The junction had 3 bases not matched to a gene; V was cut back by 4 bases and J by 0 bases. CDR3 length equals 15 residues. The chain's CDR3 is CASSSHRGSNQPQHF. The CDR3 DNA sequence: TGTGCCAGCAGTTCTCACAGGGGTAGCAATCAGCCCCAGCATTTT.

This clonotype was seen more than once but under ten times. The rearrangement links TRBV7-8 to TRBJ2-4, with D hard to call. Deletions cut 5 bases from V and 0 bases from J, with 11 bases between. The CDR3 extends over 15 amino acids. The germline CDR1 and CDR2 sequences are SGHVS and FQNEAQ. The CDR3 is CASSPGLVAKNIQYF. CDR3 bases: TGTGCCAGCAGCCCGGGTCTGGTAGCCAAAAACATTCAGTACTTC. Variable domain in full (rest from reference TRBV7-8 and TRBJ2-4): GAGVSQSPRYKVAKRGQDVALRCDPISGHVSLFWYQQALGQGPEFLTYFQNEAQLDKSGLPSDRFFAERPEGSVSTLKIQRTQQEDSAVYLCASSPGLVAKNIQYFGAGTRLSVL.

This clonotype was picked up a small number of times. V and J are TRBV5-1 and TRBJ2-7; D not certain. From germline, CDR1 is SGHRS and CDR2 YFSETQ. The CDR3 has 17 amino acids. Trimming cost V 0 bases and J 0 bases, with 16 bases left between them. CDR3 coding DNA: TGCGCCAGCAGCTTGGCCGTCGGGTCCCCAAGCTCCTACGAGCAGTACTTC. It codes for CASSLAVGSPSSYEQYF.

V gene TRBV18 combines with J gene TRBJ1-1; D is ambiguous. The V end was cut by 5 bases, the J end by 5 bases, with 9 bases between. Germline V gene lookup returns CDR1 KGHSH and CDR2 LQKENI. This CDR3 is built from 12 residues. CDR3 in amino acids: CASSDSFTEAFF. In DNA, the CDR3 is TGTGCCAGCTCAGACTCCTTTACTGAAGCTTTCTTT.

The CDR3 region has the DNA TGTGCCAGCAGGGTGGAGAGCACAGATACGCAGTATTTT. It specifies CASRVESTDTQYF. The chain carries TRBV7-2 and TRBJ2-3, with D unclear. With 6 bases removed from V and 0 bases from J, the gap between germline ends came to 7 bases. The CDR3 is made up of 13 amino acids. Germline V gene lookup returns CDR1 SGHTA and CDR2 FQGNSA. Together with reference TRBV7-2 and TRBJ2-3, the CDR3 gives the full variable domain: GAGVSQSPSNKVTEKGKDVELRCDPISGHTALYWYRQSLGQGLEFLIYFQGNSAPDKSGLPSDRFSAERTGGSVSTLTIQRTQQEDSAVYLCASRVESTDTQYFGPGTRLTVL.

The chain employs TRBV6-5 and TRBJ1-6; D is unresolved. Germline V CDR1 and CDR2: MNHEY, SVGAGI. The CDR3 consists of 15 residues. V was clipped by 0 bases and J by 3 bases, with 6 bases between them. The CDR3 loop reads CASSYSRIYNSPLHF. The CDR3 nucleotides read TGTGCCAGCAGTTACTCGAGAATCTATAATTCACCCCTCCACTTT.

This chain joins TRBV7-9 and TRBJ2-1; TRBD1 aligns across 8 bases. The CDR3 sequence is 14 residues long. The ends lost 5 bases at V and 8 bases at J; junction bases unmatched: 8. Per germline, CDR1 SEHNR and CDR2 FQNEAQ (reference sequence). DNA for the CDR3: TGTGCCAGCAGCCAGGGGGCCCTGGGCGATGAGCAGTTCTTC. Its protein product is CASSQGALGDEQFF.

The V gene is TRBV12-3 or TRBV12-4, the J gene TRBJ1-1, with TRBD1 matching over 7 bases. The CDR3 has 14 amino acids. V dropped 1 base and J dropped 5; count of bases not matched to a gene: 4. The CDR3 DNA reads TGTGCCAGCAGTTTAGATCAGGGGGTGACTGAAGCTTTCTTT. Amino acid sequence: CASSLDQGVTEAFF.

The chain carries TRBV3-1 and TRBJ2-1; TRBD2 agrees at 7 bases. CDR3 length equals 17 residues. Germline values: CDR1 LGHDT, CDR2 YNNKEL (reference sequence). V shed 1 base, J shed 7 bases, and the junction held 13 bases outside the gene matches. The CDR3 nucleotides read TGTGCCAGCAGCCAAGCCCGATGGGGGGGATTGGAAAATGAGCAGTTCTTC. It yields the protein CASSQARWGGLENEQFF.

V gene TRBV20-1 combines with J gene TRBJ2-1; 11 bases match TRBD1. V lost 8 bases to trimming and J lost 0 bases; unmatched junction nucleotides: 18. The CDR3 contains 19 residues. Germline CDR1 DFQATT, CDR2 SNEGSKA (reference sequence). CDR3 sequence (DNA): TGCAGTCCACTCAGCCGGGACAGGGGGGGTTGGGGCTCCTACAATGAGCAGTTCTTC. Amino acid sequence: CSPLSRDRGGWGSYNEQFF.

This clonotype was seen a few times. V gene TRBV4-3 combines with J gene TRBJ2-7; TRBD1 matches 8 bases. The germline V gene has CDR1 LGHNA and CDR2 YSLEER. The CDR3 length is 15 residues. The trim removed 1 base at V and 2 bases at J, leaving 4 bases unmatched. This CDR3 reads CASSQGTGNPYEQYF. DNA of the CDR3: TGCGCCAGCAGCCAAGGGACAGGGAACCCCTACGAGCAGTACTTC.

This clonotype has a handful of counts. The rearrangement uses TRBV24-1 and TRBJ2-2; 9 bases match TRBD2. Trimming cost V 4 bases and J 7 bases; bases outside gene matches: 15. The germline gives CDR1 KGHDR, CDR2 SFDVKD. This CDR3 has 18 amino acids. The CDR3 region has the DNA TGTGCCACCAGTGAGGGGCATAGGGGACTAGCAAATCTCGGGGAGCTGTTTTTT. Its translation is CATSEGHRGLANLGELFF.

In this sample, this clonotype turned up many times. The chain recombines TRBV20-1 with TRBJ2-5; D is unclear. Trimming removed 0 bases at V and 4 bases at J, with 6 bases between. Germline CDR1 DFQATT, CDR2 SNEGSKA (reference sequence). The CDR3 is 12 amino acids. DNA of the CDR3: TGCAGTGCTAGAGATCGGAGAGAGACCCAGTACTTC. Protein product: CSARDRRETQYF.

The chain employs TRBV9 and TRBJ2-7; D is unclear. Trimming pared 2 bases from V and 7 bases from J, leaving 10 bases between. This CDR3 spans 12 amino acids. In germline, CDR1 is SGDLS, CDR2 YYNGEE. CDR3 protein: CASSVNSREQYF. CDR3 DNA sequence: TGTGCCAGCAGCGTGAACTCTAGGGAGCAGTACTTC.

This clonotype was detected a few times. CDR3 residues: CSARGGRGFRNTIYF. The CDR3 DNA reads TGCAGTGCTAGGGGCGGGCGGGGGTTCAGGAACACCATATATTTT. The chain is built from TRBV20-1 and TRBJ1-3; maybe TRBD1 (5 bases). The CDR3 covers 15 residues. Germline lookup yields CDR1 DFQATT and CDR2 SNEGSKA (reference sequence). V lost 3 bases, J lost 7 bases, and 19 bases lay in between.

V and J are TRBV7-6 and TRBJ2-3, with 9 bases matching TRBD1. This CDR3 has 15 amino acids. Germline V gene data show CDR1 as SGHVS and CDR2 as FNYEAQ. Unmatched junction bases numbered 8, after V lost 5 bases and J lost 5 bases. CDR3 sequence reads: CASSAYRGHGDTQYF. In DNA form, the CDR3 reads TGTGCCAGCAGCGCCTACAGGGGGCATGGAGATACGCAGTATTTT.

There are a few counts of this clonotype. This chain joins TRBV5-1 and TRBJ2-3; possible D gene TRBD1, 5 bases. The CDR3 consists of 13 residues. Germline lookup yields CDR1 SGHRS and CDR2 YFSETQ. The ends were cut back, 0 bases at V and 7 bases at J, with 9 bases in the middle. CDR3 sequence: CASSLAGRNTQYF. CDR3 sequence (DNA): TGCGCCAGCAGCTTGGCAGGGCGGAATACGCAGTATTTT.

The chain recombines TRBV27 with TRBJ2-3; no firm D call. The length of the CDR3 is 14 residues. The V and J ends lost 2 bases and 6 bases respectively, with 12 bases between them. The germline gives CDR1 MNHEY, CDR2 SMNVEV (reference sequence). The CDR3, as DNA: TGTGCCAGCAGTTTAGGCGTCCCCCAGGATACGCAGTATTTT. Translation: CASSLGVPQDTQYF.